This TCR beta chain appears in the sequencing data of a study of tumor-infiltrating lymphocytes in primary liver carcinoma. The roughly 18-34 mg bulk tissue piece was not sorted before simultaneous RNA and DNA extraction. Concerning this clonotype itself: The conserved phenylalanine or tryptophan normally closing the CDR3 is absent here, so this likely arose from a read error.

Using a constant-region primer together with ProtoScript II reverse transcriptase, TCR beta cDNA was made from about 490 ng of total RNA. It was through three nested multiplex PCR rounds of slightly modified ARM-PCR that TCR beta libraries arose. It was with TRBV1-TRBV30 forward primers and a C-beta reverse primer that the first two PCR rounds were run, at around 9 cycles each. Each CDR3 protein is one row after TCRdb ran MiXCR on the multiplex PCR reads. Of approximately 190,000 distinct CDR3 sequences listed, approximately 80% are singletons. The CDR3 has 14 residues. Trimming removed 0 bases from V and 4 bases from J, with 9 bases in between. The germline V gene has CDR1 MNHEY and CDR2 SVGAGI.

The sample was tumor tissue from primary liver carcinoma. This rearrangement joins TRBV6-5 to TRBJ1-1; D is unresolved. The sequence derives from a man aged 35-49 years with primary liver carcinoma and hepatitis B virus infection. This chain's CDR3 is CASSYSQLVTEAFY. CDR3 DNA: TGTGCCAGCAGTTACTCCCAGCTGGTCACTGAAGCTTTCTAT.